Presented here are 31 T cell receptor beta chains from one specimen sequenced in a study of blood T cell repertoires in COVID-19. Here immunoSEQ multiplex PCR was the method, and the copy in TCRdb shows in-frame clones only, minus some. The sample holds under 45,000 clones; roughly 80% are singletons and the top ten take about 3%. The sequenced material came from peripheral blood. The receptors were sampled from a man between 70 and 80 years old with COVID-19, enrolled during active disease.

The chain is built from TRBV5-4 and TRBJ1-1; weak D call: TRBD1 (6 bases). Trimming removed 3 bases from V and 4 bases from J, with 13 bases in between. This CDR3 comprises 14 residues. Germline CDR1 and CDR2: SGHNT and YYREEE (reference sequence). The CDR3 DNA is TGTGCCAGCAGCTCCCCGAGGGGGAGCACTGAAGCTTTCTTT. It translates to CASSSPRGSTEAFF.

CDR3 residues: CASSQVGSVGGNYEQYF. As DNA, the CDR3 is TGTGCCAGCAGCCAAGTCGGTTCGGTTGGCGGAAATTACGAGCAGTACTTC. This chain joins TRBV3-1 (or the pseudogene TRBV3-2) and TRBJ2-7; no reliable D call. V lost 1 base, J lost 4 bases, and 20 bases lay in between. CDR3 length equals 17 residues. CDR1 and CDR2 from the germline V gene are LGHDT and YNNKEL (reference sequence).

In this sample, this clone turned up once. This chain joins TRBV10-3 and TRBJ1-6; possible D gene TRBD1, 5 bases. The CDR3 length is 14 residues. In germline, CDR1 is ENHRY, CDR2 SYGVKD. V gave up 3 bases and J gave up 3 bases, with 6 bases separating them. This CDR3 reads CAISEQDYNSPLHF. The CDR3 DNA follows: TGTGCCATCAGTGAACAGGACTATAATTCACCCCTCCACTTT.

This clone turned up a few times. This chain joins TRBV11-2 and TRBJ1-2; 10 bases are shared with TRBD1. The CDR3 runs 16 residues. V lost 3 bases and J lost 5; bases outside the gene matches: 9. Germline values: CDR1 SGHAT, CDR2 FQNNGV. This CDR3 reads CASSFGVRDRGYGYTF. Written as DNA, the CDR3 is TGTGCCAGCAGCTTTGGGGTACGGGACAGGGGATATGGCTACACCTTC.

The rearrangement joins TRBV6-2 or TRBV6-3 to TRBJ2-3; 8 nucleotides agree with TRBD2. The trim removed 5 bases at V and 2 bases at J, leaving 15 bases unmatched. This CDR3 is 18 amino acids long. Germline-derived CDR1 and CDR2 are MNHEY and SVGEGT. The DNA of the CDR3 is TGTGCCAGCAGTCCCCTAAGGGAGATTAGCGGGACCACAGATACGCAGTATTTT. Protein sequence: CASSPLREISGTTDTQYF.

The chain has TRBV19 and TRBJ2-1; 8 bases fit TRBD2. The germline gives CDR1 LNHDA, CDR2 SQIVND (reference sequence). CDR3 length equals 18 residues. Losses at the gene ends were 8 bases for V and 1 base for J; bases not matched to a gene: 16. The CDR3 loop is CASFTLRLAILSYNEQFF. CDR3 sequence (DNA): TGTGCCAGTTTTACTCTGCGACTAGCGATATTGTCCTACAATGAGCAGTTCTTC.

The chain links TRBV24-1 to TRBJ1-1; TRBD1 might be the D (5 bases). Germline V gene sequence: CDR1 KGHDR, CDR2 SFDVKD. The CDR3 spans 15 residues. V lost 0 bases, J lost 2 bases, and 9 bases lay in between. The DNA for the CDR3 is TGTGCCACCAGTGATTTGTGCCAGGGTAACACTGAAGCTTTCTTT. This codes for CATSDLCQGNTEAFF.

The V gene is TRBV30, the J gene TRBJ1-5; maybe TRBD1 (6 bases). Germline values: CDR1 GTSNPN, CDR2 SVGIG (reference sequence). CDR3 length: 15 residues. The V and J ends lost 0 bases and 3 bases respectively, with 12 bases between them. The CDR3 DNA reads TGTGCCTGGAGTGTGACAGGCACCAACAATCAGCCCCAGCATTTT. Translating it yields CAWSVTGTNNQPQHF.

The rearrangement uses TRBV28 and TRBJ1-2; D is perhaps TRBD1 (5 bases). Germline V gene lookup returns CDR1 MDHEN and CDR2 SYDVKM. V lost 3 bases and J lost 7, with 12 bases in between. The CDR3 length is 13 residues. CDR3 in amino acids: CASSFQGSSGYTF. CDR3 nucleotides: TGTGCCAGCAGTTTTCAGGGAAGCAGTGGCTACACCTTC.

V gene TRBV19 combines with J gene TRBJ2-7; 10 nucleotides line up with TRBD2. CDR1 is LNHDA, CDR2 SQIVND, per germline (reference sequence). The CDR3 sequence is 15 residues long. V lost 5 bases, J lost 4 bases, and 8 bases stayed unmatched. CDR3 residues: CASSALTSGFYEQYF. The CDR3 DNA sequence: TGTGCCAGTAGTGCCCTGACTAGCGGGTTTTACGAGCAGTACTTC. Filled out from reference TRBV19 and TRBJ2-7, the complete variable domain reads DGGITQSPKYLFRKEGQNVTLSCEQNLNHDAMYWYRQDPGQGLRLIYYSQIVNDFQKGDIAEGYSVSREKKESFPLTVTSAQKNPTAFYLCASSALTSGFYEQYFGPGTRLTVT.

The chain links TRBV11-3 to TRBJ2-7; 11 bases are a match to TRBD2. V was pared by 4 bases and J by 3 bases, with 11 bases of the junction left unmatched. This CDR3 has 17 amino acids. CDR1 SGHNT and CDR2 YENEEA come from the germline V gene. The CDR3 DNA sequence: TGTGCCAGCAGCTCGGGCAACAAGGGACTAGCGGACTACGAGCAGTACTTC. It codes for CASSSGNKGLADYEQYF.

The genes are TRBV10-2 and TRBJ1-2, with no clear D. This CDR3 contains 13 residues. CDR1 and CDR2 from the germline V gene are WSHSY and SAAADI. V was shortened by 2 bases and J by 4 bases, with 8 bases between the two germline ends. The CDR3 loop is CASSEKGSYGYTF. The CDR3 region has the DNA TGCGCCAGCAGTGAGAAAGGGAGCTATGGCTACACCTTC.

The rearrangement joins TRBV15 to TRBJ1-2; tentatively, D is TRBD1 (5 bases). Germline V gene data show CDR1 as LNHNV and CDR2 as YYDKDF (reference sequence). The CDR3 totals 14 residues. Trimming stripped 0 bases from V and 3 bases from J, with 8 bases between. Written as DNA, the CDR3 is TGTGCCACCAGCAGAGATGGGGGGTACTATGGCTACACCTTC. It specifies CATSRDGGYYGYTF.

DNA of the CDR3: TGCAGCGTGGACAGGGGCGCGGGCGCTGAAGCTTTCTTT. It is translated as CSVDRGAGAEAFF. The rearrangement uses TRBV29-1 and TRBJ1-1; 9 nucleotides match TRBD1. Germline CDR1 and CDR2: SQVTM and ANQGSEA. J was trimmed by 6 bases and V by 6 bases; bases with no gene match: 8. This CDR3 has 13 residues.

The rearrangement links TRBV6-6 to TRBJ2-7, with a possible D match to TRBD1 (5 bases). The CDR3 has 11 residues. Germline CDR1 reads MNHNY; CDR2 reads SVGAGI (reference sequence). The V gene lost 8 bases and the J gene lost 3 bases, with 8 bases spanning the gap. The CDR3 nucleotides read TGTGCCAGCCAGGGATTCTACGAGCAGTACTTC. Its protein is CASQGFYEQYF.

The chain has TRBV5-8 and TRBJ1-2, with 7 bases matching TRBD1. Unmatched junction bases numbered 2, after V lost 4 bases and J lost 2 bases. Germline V CDR1 and CDR2: SGHTS, YDEGEE. The CDR3 is 13 residues long. The DNA of the CDR3 is TGTGCCAGCAGCCCGGGACAGAACTATGGCTACACCTTC. It is translated as CASSPGQNYGYTF.

V gene TRBV28 combines with J gene TRBJ2-7, with a possible D match to TRBD1 (7 bases). The CDR3 is made up of 13 amino acids. Per germline, CDR1 MDHEN and CDR2 SYDVKM. Trimming took off 5 bases at V and 1 base at J, with 9 bases between the two ends. The CDR3 protein is CASSAGQSYEQYF. Here the CDR3 DNA reads TGTGCCAGCAGTGCGGGACAGTCCTACGAGCAGTACTTC.

The V gene is TRBV9, the J gene TRBJ2-3, with 13 bases that match TRBD2. V lost 4 bases, J lost 6 bases, and 8 bases stayed unmatched. The length of the CDR3 is 16 residues. Germline CDR1 is SGDLS and CDR2 is YYNGEE. CDR3 region: CASSSALTSGGDTQYF. CDR3 nucleotides: TGTGCCAGCAGCTCAGCCCTGACTAGCGGGGGGGATACGCAGTATTTT.

V usage is TRBV27 and J usage is TRBJ2-3, with 12 positions matching TRBD2. This CDR3 contains 19 residues. CDR1 is MNHEY, CDR2 SMNVEV, per germline (reference sequence). J gave up 5 bases and V 3 bases, and 15 bases lay outside the gene matches. CDR3 residues: CASSLYRPGLAGGKDTQYF. For the CDR3, the DNA is TGTGCCAGCAGTTTGTACAGGCCTGGGCTAGCGGGAGGGAAAGATACGCAGTATTTT.

The genes are TRBV29-1 and TRBJ1-3; the D gene is possibly TRBD1 (6 bases). Trimming shortened V by 7 bases and J by 4 bases, and 14 bases separated the two germline ends. This CDR3 is 13 amino acids long. Germline CDR1 SQVTM, CDR2 ANQGSEA. The DNA for the CDR3 is TGCAGCGCAGGGGTGGGCCCCGGAAACACCATATATTTT. It translates to CSAGVGPGNTIYF.

In its sample, this clone was seen once. The genes are TRBV6-5 and TRBJ1-5; 8 nucleotides line up with TRBD1. This CDR3 is built from 15 residues. Germline trimming cut 6 bases from V and 6 bases from J; bases unmatched to any gene: 10. Looked up from germline, CDR1 is MNHEY and CDR2 is SVGAGI. Here the CDR3 reads CASSRTPTGAQPQHF. For the CDR3, the DNA is TGTGCCAGCAGCCGGACCCCGACAGGGGCTCAGCCCCAGCATTTT.

This rearrangement joins TRBV7-2 to TRBJ2-5; D gene ambiguous. Trimming shortened V by 4 bases and J by 5 bases, and 17 bases separated the two germline ends. This CDR3 comprises 15 residues. Germline V lookup: CDR1 SGHTA, CDR2 FQGNSA. CDR3 sequence reads: CASSSNRNARETQYF. The CDR3 nucleotides are TGTGCCAGCAGCTCCAACCGTAACGCTCGGGAGACCCAGTACTTC.

The V gene is TRBV15, the J gene TRBJ2-1; TRBD1 might be the D (5 bases). This CDR3 contains 17 residues. With 0 bases removed from V and 6 bases from J, the gap between germline ends came to 18 bases. CDR1 is LNHNV, CDR2 YYDKDF, per germline (reference sequence). This CDR3 reads CATSRDGGHQTLNEQFF. For the CDR3, the DNA is TGTGCCACCAGCAGAGATGGTGGACACCAGACCCTCAATGAGCAGTTCTTC. The full variable domain, rest sourced from reference TRBV15 and TRBJ2-1, is DAMVIQNPRYQVTQFGKPVTLSCSQTLNHNVMYWYQQKSSQAPKLLFHYYDKDFNNEADTPDNFQSRRPNTSFCFLDIRSPGLGDTAMYLCATSRDGGHQTLNEQFFGPGTRLTVL.

The rearrangement uses TRBV5-5 and TRBJ2-2; D perhaps matches TRBD2 (6 bases). Trimming left V 0 bases short and J 4 bases short, with 10 bases between. CDR1 is SGHKS, CDR2 YYEKEE, per germline (reference sequence). This CDR3 spans 15 amino acids. CDR3 coding DNA: TGTGCCAGCAGCTTGGACGGGAGAGGCACCGGGGAGCTGTTTTTT. Residues: CASSLDGRGTGELFF.

The chain is built from TRBV19 and TRBJ2-4; 7 nucleotides agree with TRBD1. Germline loops: CDR1 LNHDA, CDR2 SQIVND (reference sequence). The CDR3 loop spans 15 amino acids. The ends lost 10 bases at V and 0 bases at J; junction bases unmatched: 9. Written as DNA, the CDR3 is TGTGCCACTGTGGGACAGCATTTAGCCAAAAACATTCAGTACTTC. It yields the protein CATVGQHLAKNIQYF.

V is TRBV30 and J is TRBJ1-2, with a tentative D call TRBD1 (5 bases). CDR1 and CDR2 (germline): GTSNPN, SVGIG (reference sequence). V was trimmed by 0 bases and J by 8 bases, leaving 10 bases between them. This CDR3 is built from 12 residues. The CDR3 bases are TGTGCCTGGAGTGTACCGGGGGGGGGCTACACCTTC. It is translated as CAWSVPGGGYTF.

This CDR3 is CASSQVDRDYYNEQFF. The CDR3 DNA reads TGCGCCAGCAGCCAAGTCGACCGGGACTACTACAATGAGCAGTTCTTC. The V call is TRBV4-1, the J call TRBJ2-1, with 7 bases that match TRBD2. The CDR3 loop spans 16 amino acids. V lost 1 base, J lost 3 bases, and 6 bases stayed unmatched. From germline, CDR1 is MGHRA and CDR2 YSYEKL.

The V and J genes are TRBV9 and TRBJ2-3, with D perhaps TRBD2 (5 bases). Germline V gene lookup returns CDR1 SGDLS and CDR2 YYNGEE. The CDR3 runs to 15 residues. V was shortened by 0 bases and J by 2 bases, with 10 bases between the two germline ends. CDR3 loop: CASSVGPGYTDTQYF. In DNA, the CDR3 is TGTGCCAGCAGCGTAGGTCCGGGATACACAGATACGCAGTATTTT.

This clone was detected only a few times. The rearrangement joins TRBV15 to TRBJ2-3; 7 bases match TRBD1. Germline CDR1 and CDR2: LNHNV and YYDKDF (reference sequence). The V and J ends lost 0 bases and 5 bases, in that order; junction bases with no gene match: 2. The CDR3 length is 14 residues. The CDR3 loop is CATSRETGKDTQYF. In DNA, the CDR3 is TGTGCCACCAGCAGAGAGACAGGGAAAGATACGCAGTATTTT.

This rearrangement joins TRBV5-5 to TRBJ1-5; 12 positions agree with TRBD1. In germline, CDR1 is SGHKS, CDR2 YYEKEE (reference sequence). This CDR3 contains 15 residues. J gave up 6 bases and V 4 bases, and 5 bases lay outside the gene matches. CDR3 coding DNA: TGTGCCAGCAGCCTGGGACAGGGGGCCGGTCAGCCCCAGCATTTT. As protein: CASSLGQGAGQPQHF.

This chain connects TRBV7-8 to TRBJ1-2; D remains unclear. Trimming removed 1 base from V and 4 bases from J, with 7 bases in between. Germline-derived CDR1 and CDR2 are SGHVS and FQNEAQ. CDR3 size: 13 residues. CDR3 DNA sequence: TGTGCCAGCAGCTTAGATACAGCCTATGGCTACACCTTC. Its translation: CASSLDTAYGYTF.